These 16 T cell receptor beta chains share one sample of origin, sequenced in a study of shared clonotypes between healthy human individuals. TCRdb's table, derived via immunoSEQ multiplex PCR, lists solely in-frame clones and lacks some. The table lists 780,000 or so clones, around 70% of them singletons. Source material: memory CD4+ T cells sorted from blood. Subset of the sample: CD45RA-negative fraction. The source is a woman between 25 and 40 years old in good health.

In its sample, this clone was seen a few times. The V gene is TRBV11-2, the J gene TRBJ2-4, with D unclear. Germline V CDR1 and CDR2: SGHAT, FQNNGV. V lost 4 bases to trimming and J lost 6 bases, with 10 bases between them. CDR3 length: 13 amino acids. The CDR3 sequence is CASSSTAGNIQYF. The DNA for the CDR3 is TGTGCCAGCAGCTCAACTGCTGGAAACATTCAGTACTTC.

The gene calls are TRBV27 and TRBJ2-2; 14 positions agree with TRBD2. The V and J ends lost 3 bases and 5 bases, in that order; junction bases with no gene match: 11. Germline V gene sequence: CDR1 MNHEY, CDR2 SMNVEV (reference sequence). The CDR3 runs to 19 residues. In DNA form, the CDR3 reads TGTGCCAGCAGTTTCCATGGGACTAGCGGGAGCGGTCTGACCGGGGAGCTGTTTTTT. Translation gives CASSFHGTSGSGLTGELFF.

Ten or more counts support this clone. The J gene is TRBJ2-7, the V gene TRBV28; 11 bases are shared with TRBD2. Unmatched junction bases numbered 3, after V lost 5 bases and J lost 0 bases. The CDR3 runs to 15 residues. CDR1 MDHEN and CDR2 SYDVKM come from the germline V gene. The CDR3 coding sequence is TGTGCCAGCAGTGTCCTAGCGGGAGGCTCCTACGAGCAGTACTTC. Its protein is CASSVLAGGSYEQYF.

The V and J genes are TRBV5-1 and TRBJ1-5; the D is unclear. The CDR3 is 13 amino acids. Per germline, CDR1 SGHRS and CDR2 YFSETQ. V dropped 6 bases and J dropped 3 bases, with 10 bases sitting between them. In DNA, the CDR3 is TGCGCCAGCACCCAAGGGTCCAATCAGCCCCAGCATTTT. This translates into CASTQGSNQPQHF.

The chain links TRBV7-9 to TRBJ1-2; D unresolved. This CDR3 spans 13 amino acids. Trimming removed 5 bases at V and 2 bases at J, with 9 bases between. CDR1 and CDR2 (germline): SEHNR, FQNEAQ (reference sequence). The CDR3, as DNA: TGTGCCAGCAGCCCCTATGGAAACTATGGCTACACCTTC. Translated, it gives CASSPYGNYGYTF. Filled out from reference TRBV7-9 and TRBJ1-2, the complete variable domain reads DTGVSQNPRHKITKRGQNVTFRCDPISEHNRLYWYRQTLGQGPEFLTYFQNEAQLEKSRLLSDRFSAERPKGSFSTLEIQRTEQGDSAMYLCASSPYGNYGYTFGSGTRLTVV.

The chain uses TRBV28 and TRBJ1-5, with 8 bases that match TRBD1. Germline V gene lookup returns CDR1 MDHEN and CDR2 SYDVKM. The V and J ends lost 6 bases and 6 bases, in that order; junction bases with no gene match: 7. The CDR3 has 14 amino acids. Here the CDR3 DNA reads TGTGCCAGCAGACCGGACAGGGATGGTCAGCCCCAGCATTTT. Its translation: CASRPDRDGQPQHF.

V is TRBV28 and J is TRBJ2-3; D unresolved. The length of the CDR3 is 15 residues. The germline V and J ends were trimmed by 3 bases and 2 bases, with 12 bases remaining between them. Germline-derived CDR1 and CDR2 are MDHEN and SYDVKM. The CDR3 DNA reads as TGTGCCAGCAGTTTGGCCGGTGATTACACAGATACGCAGTATTTT. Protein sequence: CASSLAGDYTDTQYF.

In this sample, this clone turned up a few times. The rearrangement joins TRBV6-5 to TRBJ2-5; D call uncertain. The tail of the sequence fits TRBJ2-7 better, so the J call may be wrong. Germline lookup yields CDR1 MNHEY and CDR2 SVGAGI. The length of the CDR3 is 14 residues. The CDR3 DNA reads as TGTGCCAGCAGTTACAAGGCCCACTCCTACGAGCAGTACTTC. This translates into CASSYKAHSYEQYF.

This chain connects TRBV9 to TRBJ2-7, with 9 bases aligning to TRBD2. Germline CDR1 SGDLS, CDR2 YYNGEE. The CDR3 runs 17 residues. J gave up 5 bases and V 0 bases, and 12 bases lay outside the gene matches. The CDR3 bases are TGTGCCAGCAGCGTAGGCCCGGCGGGAGGGCAACAGGACGAGCAGTACTTC. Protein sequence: CASSVGPAGGQQDEQYF.

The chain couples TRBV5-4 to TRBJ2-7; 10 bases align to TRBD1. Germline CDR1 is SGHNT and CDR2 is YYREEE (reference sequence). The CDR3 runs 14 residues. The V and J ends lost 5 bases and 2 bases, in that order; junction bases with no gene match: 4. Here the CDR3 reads CASRTGTGAYEQYF. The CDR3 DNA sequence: TGTGCCAGCAGGACCGGGACAGGGGCCTACGAGCAGTACTTC.

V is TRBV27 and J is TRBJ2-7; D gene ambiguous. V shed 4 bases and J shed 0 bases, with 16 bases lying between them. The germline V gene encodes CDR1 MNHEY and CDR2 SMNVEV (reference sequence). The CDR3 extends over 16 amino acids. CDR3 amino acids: CASSSRFHRASYEQYF. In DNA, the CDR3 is TGTGCCAGCAGTTCGCGATTCCACCGGGCCTCCTACGAGCAGTACTTC.

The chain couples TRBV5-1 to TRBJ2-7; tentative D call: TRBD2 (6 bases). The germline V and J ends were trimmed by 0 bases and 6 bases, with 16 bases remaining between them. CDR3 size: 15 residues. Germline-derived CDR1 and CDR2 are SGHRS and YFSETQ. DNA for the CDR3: TGCGCCAGCAGCTTGGCCGGGAGCCGACAGCGCGAGCAGTACTTC. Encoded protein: CASSLAGSRQREQYF.

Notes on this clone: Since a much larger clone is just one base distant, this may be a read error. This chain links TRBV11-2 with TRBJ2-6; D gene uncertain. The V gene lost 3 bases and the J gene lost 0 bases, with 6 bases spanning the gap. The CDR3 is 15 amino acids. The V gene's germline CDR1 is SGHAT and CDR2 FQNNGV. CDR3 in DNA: TGTGCCAGCAGCTTGACGGTCTCTGGGGCCAACGTCCTGACTTTC. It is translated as CASSLTVSGANVLTF.

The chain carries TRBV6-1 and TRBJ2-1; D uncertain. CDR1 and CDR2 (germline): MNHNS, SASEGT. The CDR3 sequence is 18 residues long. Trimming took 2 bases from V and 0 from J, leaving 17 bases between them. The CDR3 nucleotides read TGTGCCAGCAGTGAACTCTCTATGCGGAGAAGCTCCTACAATGAGCAGTTCTTC. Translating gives CASSELSMRRSSYNEQFF.

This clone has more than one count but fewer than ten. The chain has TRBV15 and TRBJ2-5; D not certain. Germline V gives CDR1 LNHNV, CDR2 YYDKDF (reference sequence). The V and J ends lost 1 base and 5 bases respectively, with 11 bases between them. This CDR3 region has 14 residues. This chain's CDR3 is CATSRGGSYETQYF. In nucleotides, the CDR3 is TGTGCCACCAGCAGAGGGGGTTCATATGAGACCCAGTACTTC.

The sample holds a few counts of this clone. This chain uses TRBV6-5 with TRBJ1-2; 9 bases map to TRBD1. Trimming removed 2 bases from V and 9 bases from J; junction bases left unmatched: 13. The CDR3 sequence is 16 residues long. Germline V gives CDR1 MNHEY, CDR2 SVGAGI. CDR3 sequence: CASSYGQGNTFMSYTF. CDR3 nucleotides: TGTGCCAGCAGTTACGGACAGGGGAATACCTTTATGAGCTACACCTTC.